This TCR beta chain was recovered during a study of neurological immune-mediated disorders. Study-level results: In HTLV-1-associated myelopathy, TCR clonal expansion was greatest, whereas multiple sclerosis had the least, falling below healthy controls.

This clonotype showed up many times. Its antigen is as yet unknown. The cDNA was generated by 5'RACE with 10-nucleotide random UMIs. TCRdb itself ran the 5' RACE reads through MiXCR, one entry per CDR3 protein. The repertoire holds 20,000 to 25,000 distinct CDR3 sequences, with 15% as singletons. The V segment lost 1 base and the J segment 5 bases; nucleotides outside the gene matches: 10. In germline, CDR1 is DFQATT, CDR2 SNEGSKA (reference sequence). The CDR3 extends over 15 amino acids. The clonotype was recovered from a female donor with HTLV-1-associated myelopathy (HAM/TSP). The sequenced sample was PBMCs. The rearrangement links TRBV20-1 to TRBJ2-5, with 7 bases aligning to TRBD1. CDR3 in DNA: TGCAGTGCTAGAGTAGGAGAAGGGGGCTTGGAGACCCAGTACTTC. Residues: CSARVGEGGLETQYF.